Given below is one T cell receptor (beta chain) in context. Its antigen is currently unknown. Genomic DNA came from blood regulatory T cells gated CD4+ CD25-high CD127-low. These data come from a study of regulatory and conventional T cells in RAG deficiency. Study-level results: Shorter CDR3s in all patient subsets; >85% Treg-Tconv overlap in Omenn.

The CDR3 covers 14 residues. Looked up from germline, CDR1 is LNHDA and CDR2 is SQIVND (reference sequence). V lost 4 bases to trimming and J lost 9 bases; unmatched junction nucleotides: 8. Profiled with immunoSEQ multiplex PCR; TCRdb holds only in-frame clones, not every one. The sample holds around 29,000 clones, approximately 90% seen once. The data also belong to a second study, concerning regulatory T cells. According to that study: Primers: 52 TRBV forward and 13 TRBJ reverse.

Sequencing was performed on Tregs sorted from blood. The sequence was collected from a human donor in good health. The V gene is TRBV19, the J gene TRBJ2-2; 7 positions match TRBD1. The CDR3 DNA reads TGTGCCAGTAGTAGGGTTAGGGGGCAGAGGGAGCTGTTTTTT. Protein: CASSRVRGQRELFF.